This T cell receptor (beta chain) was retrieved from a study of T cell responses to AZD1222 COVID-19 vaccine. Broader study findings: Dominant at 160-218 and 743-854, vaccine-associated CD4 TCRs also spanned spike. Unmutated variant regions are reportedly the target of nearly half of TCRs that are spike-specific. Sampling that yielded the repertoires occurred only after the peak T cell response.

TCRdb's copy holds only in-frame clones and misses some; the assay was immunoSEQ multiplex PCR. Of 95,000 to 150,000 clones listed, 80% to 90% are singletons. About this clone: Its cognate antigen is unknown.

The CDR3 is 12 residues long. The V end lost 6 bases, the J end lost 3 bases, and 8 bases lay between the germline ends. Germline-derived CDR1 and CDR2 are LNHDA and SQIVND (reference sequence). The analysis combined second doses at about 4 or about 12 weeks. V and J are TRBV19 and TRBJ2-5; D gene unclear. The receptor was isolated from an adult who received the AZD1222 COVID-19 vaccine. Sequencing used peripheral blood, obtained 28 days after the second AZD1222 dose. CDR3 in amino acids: CASRSGKETQYF. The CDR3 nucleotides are TGTGCCAGTAGGAGTGGAAAAGAGACCCAGTACTTC.